This is a list of T cell receptor beta chains from one sample in a study of human T cells and chemical hapten exposure. TCRdb re-called the RACE reads with MiXCR, one entry per CDR3 protein. The sample lists about 70,000 distinct CDR3 sequences; approximately 11% were seen once. The sequenced sample was whole blood, obtained in connection with sensitization to the hapten diphenylcyclopropenone (DPC). Every receptor here comes from a woman between 45 and 65 years old with alopecia areata. Some clones in this sample may be carry-over from other donors' samples. The CDR3 runs from the conserved cysteine through the conserved F or W. The D gene is left open where the match is weak. A clone size is listed for some rows: how often the clone was seen (once, few, many), or a class if it is expanded.

D | J | V | size | DNA | CDR3
TRBD1 | TRBJ1-2 | TRBV29-1 | many | TGCAGCGTCCCGACAGGGCCGTATGGCTACACCTTC | CSVPTGPYGYTF
- | TRBJ1-1 | TRBV6-2/TRBV6-3 | many | TGTGCCAGCAGTCCACTGGGAGGAACTGAAGCTTTCTTT | CASSPLGGTEAFF
- | TRBJ1-6 | TRBV11-1 | - | TGTGCCAGCAGCTTAACCGACAACTATTCACCCCTCCACTTT | CASSLTDNYSPLHF
TRBD1 | TRBJ1-4 | TRBV11-2 | many | TGTGCCAGCAGCTTCACAGGGGGCAAGGAAAAACTGTTTTTT | CASSFTGGKEKLFF
TRBD2 | TRBJ2-1 | TRBV5-1 | - | TGCGCCAGCGGACTAGCGGGAGACAATGAGCAGTTCTTC | CASGLAGDNEQFF
TRBD2 | TRBJ2-3 | TRBV15 | - | TGTGCCACCAGCAAACAAAGCGGGGGGGCAGATACGCAGTATTTT | CATSKQSGGADTQYF
- | TRBJ1-1 | TRBV7-2 | - | TGTGCCAGCAGCTTATACAGGCCGCGGGGTGAAGCTTTCTTT | CASSLYRPRGEAFF
- | TRBJ2-7 | TRBV12-3/TRBV12-4 | many | TGTGCCAGCAGCCCAGGGAACGAGCAGTACTTC | CASSPGNEQYF
- | TRBJ2-1 | TRBV20-1 | many | TGCAGTGCCGTAAGCGACCCATACAATGAGCAGTTCTTC | CSAVSDPYNEQFF
- | TRBJ2-6 | TRBV2 | few | TGTGCCAGCAGCCTGCGGGCCCCTGGGGCCAACGTCCTGACTTTC | CASSLRAPGANVLTF
- | TRBJ1-1 | TRBV28 | many | TGTGCCAGCAGAATGCGTCGGGGGGGAGGGAACACTGAAGCTTTCTTT | CASRMRRGGGNTEAFF
- | TRBJ1-4 | TRBV4-3 | few | TGCGCCAGCAGCCAAGATAAGTGGGATATTAATGAAAAACTGTTTTTT | CASSQDKWDINEKLFF
- | TRBJ2-5 | TRBV5-1 | few | TGCGCCAGCAGCTTGGATCGACAGACCCAGTACTTC | CASSLDRQTQYF
TRBD1 | TRBJ2-5 | TRBV12-3/TRBV12-4 | many | TGTGCCAGCAGTTGGGGACAGGGGGAGATAGAGACCCAGTACTTC | CASSWGQGEIETQYF
- | TRBJ2-3 | TRBV20-1 | many | TGCAGTGCTCGCCCGTCGGAGGGGCCTAGCACAGATACGCAGTATTTT | CSARPSEGPSTDTQYF
- | TRBJ1-6 | TRBV5-4 | - | TGTGCCAGCAGCTTACAGGGCATTAATTCACCCCTCCACTTT | CASSLQGINSPLHF
- | TRBJ1-6 | TRBV6-5 | many | TGTGCCAGCAGTAGACTCAATTCACCCCTCCACTTT | CASSRLNSPLHF
- | TRBJ1-1 | TRBV18 | - | TGTGCCAGCTCATCGACCCCCGACACTGAAGCTTTCTTT | CASSSTPDTEAFF
TRBD2 | TRBJ2-7 | TRBV20-1 | - | TGCAGTGCTAGTGGGCGGACTAGCAACGAGCAGTACTTC | CSASGRTSNEQYF
- | TRBJ2-1 | TRBV27 | - | TGTGCCAGCAGCTGGACTATTGGGAATGAGCAGTTCTTC | CASSWTIGNEQFF
- | TRBJ1-4 | TRBV7-6 | many | TGTGCCAGCAGCTTAGTCCAGGGTGCAACTAATGAAAAACTGTTTTTT | CASSLVQGATNEKLFF
TRBD1 | TRBJ1-1 | TRBV20-1 | few | TGCAGTGCGGGACAGGGGCGCACTGAAGCTTTCTTT | CSAGQGRTEAFF
- | TRBJ2-1 | TRBV11-2 | many | TGTGCCAGCAGCTTAGTTTGGAACAATGAGCAGTTCTTC | CASSLVWNNEQFF
- | TRBJ2-5 | TRBV7-3 | many | TGTGCCAGCACCCCCGGGGGAGGTAGCGGCGAGACCCAGTACTTC | CASTPGGGSGETQYF
- | TRBJ1-5 | TRBV5-1 | many | TGCGCCAGCAGCGTCCATTCAGGGGGCAATCAGCCCCAGCATTTT | CASSVHSGGNQPQHF
- | TRBJ2-1 | TRBV29-1 | - | TGCAGCGTTGGGGCAGGGGACTACAATGAGCAGTTCTTC | CSVGAGDYNEQFF
- | TRBJ2-7 | TRBV11-2 | many | TGTGCCAGCAGCTTAGATTACGTCGGGCGGGCAGTCGGTAACTCCTACGAGCAGTACTTC | CASSLDYVGRAVGNSYEQYF
- | TRBJ2-7 | TRBV6-5 | few | TGTGCCAGCAGTTACGGGTCGGGGAGCCTCTACGAGCAGTACTTC | CASSYGSGSLYEQYF